This record concerns one TCR beta chain sequence. Its antigen is as yet unknown. This specimen comes from a study of T cells expressing NK-cell markers. Whole-study context: Investigators obtained TCR beta repertoires from sorted CD3+CD56+NKG2C+, CD3+CD56+NKG2C- and CD3+CD56-NKG2C+ T cells. HCMV serostatus: seven of eight sequenced donors positive, one negative.

Germline CDR1 reads KGHDR; CDR2 reads SFDVKD. CDR3 length: 14 amino acids. One entry per CDR3 protein, without DNA, is what TCRdb gives after re-calling the 5' RACE reads. This sample's table has about 460,000 distinct CDR3 sequences. Study-wide results and limits: Several of the donors carried dominant NKG2C+ clonotypes that took up roughly 1.0-8% of their CD8+ T cells.

The rearrangement uses TRBV24-1 and TRBJ2-1; TCRdb's D call of TRBD1 is untestable without DNA. The specimen was blood T cells: a sorted CD56 or NKG2C T cell subset, CD4+ or CD8+ T cells, or bulk PBMC T cells (not recorded which). This clonotype was obtained from a woman between 50 and 59 years old in good health. The CDR3 loop is CATSESGQGYEQFF.